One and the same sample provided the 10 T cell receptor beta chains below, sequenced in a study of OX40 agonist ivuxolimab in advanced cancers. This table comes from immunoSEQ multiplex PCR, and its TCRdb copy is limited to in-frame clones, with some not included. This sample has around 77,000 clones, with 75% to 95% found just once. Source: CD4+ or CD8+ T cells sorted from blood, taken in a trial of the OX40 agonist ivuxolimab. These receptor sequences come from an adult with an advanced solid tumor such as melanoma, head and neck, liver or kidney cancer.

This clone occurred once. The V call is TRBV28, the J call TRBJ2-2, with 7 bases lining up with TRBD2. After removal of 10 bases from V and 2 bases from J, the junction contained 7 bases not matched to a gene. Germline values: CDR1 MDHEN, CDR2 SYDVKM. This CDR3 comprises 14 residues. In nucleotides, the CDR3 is TGTGCCACCAGAGCGGGATACAACACCGGGGAGCTGTTTTTT. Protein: CATRAGYNTGELFF.

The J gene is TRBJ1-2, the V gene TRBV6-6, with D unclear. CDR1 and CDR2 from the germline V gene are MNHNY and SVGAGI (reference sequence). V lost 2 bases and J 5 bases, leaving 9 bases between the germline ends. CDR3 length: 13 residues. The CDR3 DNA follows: TGTGCCAGCAGTTACCGCGAGGCTTATGGCTACACCTTC. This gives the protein CASSYREAYGYTF.

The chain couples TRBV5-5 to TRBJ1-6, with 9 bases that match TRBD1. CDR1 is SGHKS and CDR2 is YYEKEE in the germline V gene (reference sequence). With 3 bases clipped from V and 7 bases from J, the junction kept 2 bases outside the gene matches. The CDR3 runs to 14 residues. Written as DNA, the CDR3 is TGTGCCAGCAGCTCCGGACAGGGGAATTCACCCCTCCACTTT. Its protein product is CASSSGQGNSPLHF.

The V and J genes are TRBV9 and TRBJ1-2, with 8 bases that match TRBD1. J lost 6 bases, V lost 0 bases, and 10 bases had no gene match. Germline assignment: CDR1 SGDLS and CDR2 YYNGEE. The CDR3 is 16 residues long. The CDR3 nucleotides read TGTGCCAGCAGCGTAGCTATTGGACAGGGTTTAAATGGCTACACCTTC. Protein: CASSVAIGQGLNGYTF.

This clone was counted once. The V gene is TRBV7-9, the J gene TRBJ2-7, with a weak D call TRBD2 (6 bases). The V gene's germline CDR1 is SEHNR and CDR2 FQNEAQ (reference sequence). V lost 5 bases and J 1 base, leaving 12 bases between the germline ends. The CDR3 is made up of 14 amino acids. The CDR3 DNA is TGTGCCAGCAGCCCCAGCGGGCATTCCTACGAGCAGTACTTC. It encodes CASSPSGHSYEQYF.

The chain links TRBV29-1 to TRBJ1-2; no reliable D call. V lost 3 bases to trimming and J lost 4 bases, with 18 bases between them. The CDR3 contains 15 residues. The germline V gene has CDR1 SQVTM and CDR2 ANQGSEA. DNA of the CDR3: TGCAGCGTTGACAAGGGCCCGGGAGAACTCTATGGCTACACCTTC. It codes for CSVDKGPGELYGYTF.

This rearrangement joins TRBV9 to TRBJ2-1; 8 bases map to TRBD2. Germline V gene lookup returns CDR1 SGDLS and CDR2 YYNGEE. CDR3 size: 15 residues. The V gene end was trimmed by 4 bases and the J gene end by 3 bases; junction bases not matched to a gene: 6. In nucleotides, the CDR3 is TGTGCCAGCAGCCTCCCGGGAGGGGGCTACAATGAGCAGTTCTTC. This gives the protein CASSLPGGGYNEQFF.

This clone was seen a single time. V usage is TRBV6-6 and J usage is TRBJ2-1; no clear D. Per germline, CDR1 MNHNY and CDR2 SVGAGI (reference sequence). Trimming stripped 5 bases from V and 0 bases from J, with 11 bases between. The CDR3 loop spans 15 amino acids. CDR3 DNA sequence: TGTGCCAGCAGTCCCCGACACACCTCCTACAATGAGCAGTTCTTC. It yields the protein CASSPRHTSYNEQFF.

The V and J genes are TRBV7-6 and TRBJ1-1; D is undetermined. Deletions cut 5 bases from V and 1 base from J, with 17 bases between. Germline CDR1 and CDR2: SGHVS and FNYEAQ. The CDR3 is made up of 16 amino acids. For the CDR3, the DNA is TGTGCCAGCAGCCTCCTGGAGGGAATGCGGAACACTGAAGCTTTCTTT. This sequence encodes CASSLLEGMRNTEAFF.

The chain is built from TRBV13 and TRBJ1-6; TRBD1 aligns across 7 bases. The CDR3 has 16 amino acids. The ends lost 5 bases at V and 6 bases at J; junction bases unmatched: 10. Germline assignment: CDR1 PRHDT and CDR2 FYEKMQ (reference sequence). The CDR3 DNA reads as TGTGCCAGCAGCCTGACAAGGGCAGGGGGTAATTCACCCCTCCACTTT. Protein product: CASSLTRAGGNSPLHF.